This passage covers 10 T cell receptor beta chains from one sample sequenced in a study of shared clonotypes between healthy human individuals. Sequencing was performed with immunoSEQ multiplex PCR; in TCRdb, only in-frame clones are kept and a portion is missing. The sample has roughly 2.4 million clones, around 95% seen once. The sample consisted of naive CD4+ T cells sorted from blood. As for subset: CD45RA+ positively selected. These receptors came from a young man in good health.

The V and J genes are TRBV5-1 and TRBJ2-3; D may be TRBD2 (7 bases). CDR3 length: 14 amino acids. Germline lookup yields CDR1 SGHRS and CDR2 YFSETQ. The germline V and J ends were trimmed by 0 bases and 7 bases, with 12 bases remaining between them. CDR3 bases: TGCGCCAGCAGCTTGGACAGGGAGGGAAATACGCAGTATTTT. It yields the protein CASSLDREGNTQYF.

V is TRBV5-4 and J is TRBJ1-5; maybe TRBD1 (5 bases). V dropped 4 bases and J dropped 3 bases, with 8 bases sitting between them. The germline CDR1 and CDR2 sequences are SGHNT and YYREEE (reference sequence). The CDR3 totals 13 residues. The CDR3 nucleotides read TGTGCCAGCAGCCGGGACCTCAATCAGCCCCAGCATTTT. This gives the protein CASSRDLNQPQHF.

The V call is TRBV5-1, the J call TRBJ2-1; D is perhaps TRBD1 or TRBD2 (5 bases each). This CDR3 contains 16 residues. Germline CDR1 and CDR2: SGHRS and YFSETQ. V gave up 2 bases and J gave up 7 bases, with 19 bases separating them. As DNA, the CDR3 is TGCGCCAGCAGCTTAGGGCTTCCCCCCTGGGGGAATGAGCAGTTCTTC. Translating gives CASSLGLPPWGNEQFF.

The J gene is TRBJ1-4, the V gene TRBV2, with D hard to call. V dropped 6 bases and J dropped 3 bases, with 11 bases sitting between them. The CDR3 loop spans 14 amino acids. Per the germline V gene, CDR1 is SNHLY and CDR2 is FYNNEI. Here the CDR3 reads CASSLENSNEKLFF. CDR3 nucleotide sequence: TGTGCCAGCAGCCTGGAAAATTCTAATGAAAAACTGTTTTTT.

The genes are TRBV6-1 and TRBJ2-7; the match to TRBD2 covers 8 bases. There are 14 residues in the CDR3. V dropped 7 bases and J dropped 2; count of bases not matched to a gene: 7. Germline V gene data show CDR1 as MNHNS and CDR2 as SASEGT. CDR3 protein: CASTRGLAPYEQYF. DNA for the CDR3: TGTGCCAGCACCAGAGGACTAGCACCCTACGAGCAGTACTTC.

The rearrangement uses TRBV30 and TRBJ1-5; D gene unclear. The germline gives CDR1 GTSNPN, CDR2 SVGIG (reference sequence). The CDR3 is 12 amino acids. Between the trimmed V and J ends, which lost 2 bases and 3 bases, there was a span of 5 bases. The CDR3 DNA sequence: TGTGCCTGGAGTAGCGACAATCAGCCCCAGCATTTT. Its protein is CAWSSDNQPQHF.

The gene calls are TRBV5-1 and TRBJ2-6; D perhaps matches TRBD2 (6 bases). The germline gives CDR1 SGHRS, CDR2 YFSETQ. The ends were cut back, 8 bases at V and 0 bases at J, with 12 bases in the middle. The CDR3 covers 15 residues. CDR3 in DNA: TGCGCCAGTAATCCCGGGGGCTCTGGGGCCAACGTCCTGACTTTC. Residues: CASNPGGSGANVLTF.

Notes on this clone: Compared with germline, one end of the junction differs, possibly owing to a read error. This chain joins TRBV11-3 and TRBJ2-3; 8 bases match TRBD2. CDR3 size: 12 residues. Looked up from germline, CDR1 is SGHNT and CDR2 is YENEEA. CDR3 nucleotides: TGTGCCAGCAGCTTCGTCGGGACTAGTACCGTGTTT. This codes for CASSFVGTSTVF.

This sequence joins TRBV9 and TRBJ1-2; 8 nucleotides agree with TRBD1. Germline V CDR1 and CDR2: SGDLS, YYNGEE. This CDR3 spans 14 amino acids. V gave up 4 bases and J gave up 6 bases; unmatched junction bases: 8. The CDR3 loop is CASSPEQGVDGYTF. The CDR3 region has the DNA TGTGCCAGCAGCCCAGAACAGGGGGTCGATGGCTACACCTTC.

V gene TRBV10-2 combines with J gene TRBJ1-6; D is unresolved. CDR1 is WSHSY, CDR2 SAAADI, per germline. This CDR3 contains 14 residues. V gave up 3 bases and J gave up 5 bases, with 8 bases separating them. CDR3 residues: CASSDRRDNSPLHF. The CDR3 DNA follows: TGCGCCAGCAGTGATCGCCGGGATAATTCACCCCTCCACTTT.